This TCR beta chain stems from a study of memory CD4+ T cells and cytomegalovirus serostatus. In the study overall: Healthy Belgian adult donors included about 10 CMV-positive and 24 CMV-negative people. General study points: Suggested: most of the CMV-linked TCR signature lies in CD4+ memory cells. Of 150 to 200 reported CMV TCRbeta sequences, around 62 were found in memory CD4+ repertoires.

Between the trimmed V and J ends, which lost 7 bases and 6 bases, there was a span of 22 bases. The CDR3 covers 16 residues. Germline V gene sequence: CDR1 LGHNT, CDR2 FRNRAP. Regarding this clone: Its antigen is still unknown.

Single viable CD3+CD4+CD8-CD45RO+ cells were sorted as the memory CD4+ T cells. CD4+ T cells were isolated by positive magnetic selection. The repertoire was sequenced with immunoSEQ multiplex PCR; TCRdb's copy has only in-frame clones and lacks some. Altogether about 56,000 clones are present, 82% being singletons, with the ten largest covering around 0.4%. The chain couples TRBV12-5 to TRBJ2-1; the D gene is possibly TRBD2 (7 bases). Sequenced sample: memory CD4+ T cells from blood. The sequence was collected from an adult in good health and CMV-seronegative. The CDR3 region has the DNA TGTGCTAGTGCCCTGGAGTCGGGGGGCGCCCGCAATGAGCAGTTCTTC. Its translation: CASALESGGARNEQFF.